The TCR beta chain under discussion was sequenced for a study of blood T cell repertoires in COVID-19. Adults between about 18 and 95 years of age took part from approximately 24 US areas. In the authors' workflow: Nucleated cell counts were estimated from reference gene primer amplification. Sequencing was performed with immunoSEQ multiplex PCR; in TCRdb, only in-frame clones are kept and a portion is missing. V and J calls and clone size are given by that table; D and trimming were obtained from the DNA. The sample consists of under 150,000 clones, 65% to 90% of them appearing once. The V gene end was trimmed by 3 bases and the J gene end by 4 bases; junction bases not matched to a gene: 10. Germline V gives CDR1 SGHDT, CDR2 YYEEEE. The CDR3 totals 15 residues.

The source is a woman in her forties or fifties who had recovered from COVID-19. Sequencing used PBMCs or T cells enriched from blood (not recorded which). The V gene is TRBV5-6, the J gene TRBJ2-7; the match to TRBD2 covers 7 bases. The CDR3 reads CASSSSGGGAYEQYF. The CDR3 DNA is TGTGCCAGCAGCTCTAGTGGGGGAGGGGCGTACGAGCAGTACTTC.